This TCR beta chain was retrieved from a study of early T cells in non-severe SARS-CoV-2 infection. The protocol attached unique molecular identifiers to individual cDNA molecules. TCRdb re-called the 5' RACE reads with MiXCR, one entry per CDR3 protein. This sample yields about 26,000 distinct CDR3 sequences, of which about 4.2% are seen a single time; roughly 4% belongs to the top ten. Overall study findings and caveats: In VDJdb matching, anti-spike CD8 responses were favored while private and CD4 specificities went missing.

This clonotype has ten or more counts. As yet, its antigen is unknown. With V trimmed by 4 bases and J by 4 bases, 0 bases remained unmatched. From germline, CDR1 is MNHNS and CDR2 SASEGT. This CDR3 has 15 amino acids. The TCR sequence derives from an adult who was a healthcare worker with PCR-confirmed SARS-CoV-2 infection or an uninfected control (not recorded which). The rearrangement uses TRBV6-1 and TRBJ2-3; 15 bases match TRBD2. The material sequenced was whole blood. In DNA, the CDR3 is TGTGCCAGCAGTGGGACTAGCGGGGGGGCAGATACGCAGTATTTT. Translated: CASSGTSGGADTQYF.